This paragraph covers one T cell receptor beta chain sequence. The data were taken from a study of human T cells and chemical hapten exposure. The sample's time point: patch test 2, 6 weeks after DPC sensitization. Regarding treatment: therapeutic diphenylcyclopropenone sensitization with weekly scalp DPC. TCRdb recomputed calls from the RACE reads with MiXCR, one row per CDR3 protein. This table has roughly 100,000 distinct CDR3 sequences, approximately 9.3% appearing once. CDR1 and CDR2 (germline): MDHEN, SYDVKM. This CDR3 contains 17 residues. V lost 7 bases to trimming and J lost 5 bases, with 21 bases between them.

This receptor was identified in a middle-aged woman with alopecia areata. Some clones in this sample may be carry-over from other donors' samples. The chain carries TRBV28 and TRBJ1-6, with D tentatively TRBD1 (6 bases). The material sequenced was whole blood, taken in connection with sensitization to the hapten diphenylcyclopropenone (DPC). The CDR3 region has the DNA TGTGCCAGCACCCCAGGGTGGCCAGGGGAGGATAATTCACCCCTCCACTTT. Its translation: CASTPGWPGEDNSPLHF.